This is a list of T cell receptor beta chains from one sample in a study of blood T cell repertoires in COVID-19. Libraries were prepared by immunoSEQ multiplex PCR; TCRdb keeps only in-frame clonotypes and omits some of them. The sample carries 300,000 to 350,000 clones, over 80% recorded once. Material for sequencing was PBMCs or T cells enriched from blood (not recorded which). The receptors were gathered from a man aged 25 to 40 who had recovered from COVID-19. Each CDR3 is given with its conserved first and last residue. A D gene is named only where the DNA matches it firmly. The size entry is marked missing in some rows and otherwise reads once, few, many or a size class.

>TRBV6-1|TRBJ1-2|-|-
TGTGCCAGCAGTGGTCCTTCGAAGGGGTACCACTATGGCTACACCTTC
CASSGPSKGYHYGYTF
>TRBV5-5|TRBJ2-5|-|-
TGTGCCAGCAGCAAACTTACTACCGAGACCCAGTACTTC
CASSKLTTETQYF
>TRBV4-1|TRBJ1-4|-|-
TGCGCCAGCAGCCAAGACCCCCCTCCGGGCAGGGCCGGAGAAAAACTGTTTTTT
CASSQDPPPGRAGEKLFF
>TRBV28|TRBJ1-5|-|few
TGTGCCAGCAGGAGTGGGGGGACGTCGAACTCATTT
CASRSGGTSNSF
>TRBV5-6|TRBJ2-5|TRBD1|-
TGTGCCAGCAGCTTTACAGGGGGAGAGACCCAGTACTTC
CASSFTGGETQYF
>TRBV30|TRBJ2-3|-|once
TGTGCCTGGAGTGACTCCCGGGGTACGCAGTATTTT
CAWSDSRGTQYF
>TRBV14|TRBJ2-5|TRBD1|-
TGTGCCAGCAGCCAAACGGGACAGCCTTCAGAGACCCAGTACTTC
CASSQTGQPSETQYF
>TRBV3-1/TRBV3-2|TRBJ2-2|TRBD1|-
TGTGCCAGCACTGAAGGGACAGGGGGTACCGGGGAGCTGTTTTTT
CASTEGTGGTGELFF
>TRBV7-6|TRBJ2-3|-|-
TGTGCCAGCAGCCCAACTATAGGACAGACTAGCACAGATACGCAGTATTTT
CASSPTIGQTSTDTQYF
>TRBV28|TRBJ1-3|-|few
TGTGCCAGCAGTCCCGCTCGACAGGGAAACACCATATATTTT
CASSPARQGNTIYF
>TRBV7-6|TRBJ2-3|TRBD2|once
TGTGCCAGCAGCTCCGCGGGGGGAGCCTTCACAGATACGCAGTATTTT
CASSSAGGAFTDTQYF
>TRBV12-5|TRBJ1-2|-|-
TGTGCTAGTGGTTTGTGGGCCTCCGGCTATGGCTACACCTTC
CASGLWASGYGYTF
>TRBV2|TRBJ1-5|-|-
TGTGCCAGCAGTGAAAACAGGGTCTCGCCCCAGCATTTT
CASSENRVSPQHF
>TRBV21-1|TRBJ1-6|-|-
TGTGCCAGCAGCACGCAGTTGGGCTCACCCCTCCACTTT
CASSTQLGSPLHF
>TRBV29-1|TRBJ1-3|TRBD1|-
TGCAGCGTACTAGGACAGGGACCCTCTGGAAACACCATATATTTT
CSVLGQGPSGNTIYF
>TRBV7-2|TRBJ2-3|-|-
TGTGCCAGCAGCTTCTCGCGTGTAGATACGCAGTATTTT
CASSFSRVDTQYF
>TRBV7-9|TRBJ2-1|TRBD1|few
TGTGCCAGCAGCTTACAGGGGGTAAGATTCGGTGAGCAGTTCTTC
CASSLQGVRFGEQFF
>TRBV18|TRBJ1-2|-|-
TGTGCCAGCTCACATTACCGGGAGGGAGACTATGGCTACACCTTC
CASSHYREGDYGYTF
>TRBV2|TRBJ2-3|TRBD2|-
TGTGCCAGCAGTGGAGTAGCGGGGGCCGGCACGCAGTATTTT
CASSGVAGAGTQYF
>TRBV5-4|TRBJ1-1|TRBD1|once
TGTGCCAGCAGCCTGACAGGGGTGAACACTGAAGCTTTCTTT
CASSLTGVNTEAFF
>TRBV6-5|TRBJ2-7|TRBD1|-
TGTGCCAGCAGGCGGACAGGGCAGGGATACGAGCAGTACTTC
CASRRTGQGYEQYF
>TRBV11-2|TRBJ1-1|-|-
TGTGCCAGCAGCTTAAGAACAGGGATATCTGAAGCTTTCTTT
CASSLRTGISEAFF
>TRBV18|TRBJ1-6|-|once
TGTGCCAGCTCACCACCGGGTGGGCGGACAGCCTCACCCCTCCACTTT
CASSPPGGRTASPLHF
>TRBV3-1/TRBV3-2|TRBJ1-4|-|-
TGTGCCAGCAGCCTCAGTTGGAGGTCTCGAACTAATGAAAAACTGTTTTTT
CASSLSWRSRTNEKLFF
>TRBV4-1|TRBJ2-7|-|-
TGCGCCAGCAGCCAAGTAGGGCCGGGGGCCTACGAGCAGTACTTC
CASSQVGPGAYEQYF
>TRBV6-5|TRBJ2-5|-|-
TGTGCCAGCAGTCGCGCGACAGGGGAGGGGACCCAGTACTTC
CASSRATGEGTQYF
>TRBV7-2|TRBJ2-1|TRBD1|-
TGTGCCAGCAGCACAGACCAGGGGGCAGGAAATGAGCAGTTCTTC
CASSTDQGAGNEQFF
>TRBV2|TRBJ2-7|-|-
TGTGCCAGCAGAGAACGGACTCCCGGGGGGAAGGGGGAGTACTTC
CASRERTPGGKGEYF
>TRBV15|TRBJ1-5|-|-
TGTGCCACCAGGTGGGGCCGCAATCAGCCCCAGCATTTT
CATRWGRNQPQHF
>TRBV7-9|TRBJ2-5|TRBD1|-
TGTGCCAGCAGCTTAGCTAACTGGACAGGGGGAAAAGAGACCCAGTACTTC
CASSLANWTGGKETQYF
>TRBV10-3|TRBJ2-7|TRBD1|-
TGTGCCATCAAGGAACAGGGGGTTGGGCAGTACTTC
CAIKEQGVGQYF
>TRBV27|TRBJ1-1|TRBD1|few
TGTGCCAGCAGTCCGGGACAGGTGATGATGGGCACTGAAGCTTTCTTT
CASSPGQVMMGTEAFF
>TRBV9|TRBJ2-1|-|-
TGTGCCAGCAGCCCAACGACTTCTGGCGGGGCCTACAATGAGCAGTTCTTC
CASSPTTSGGAYNEQFF
>TRBV5-4|TRBJ1-6|TRBD1|-
TGTGCCAGCAGCGACCCAGACAGGGAACCACATAATTCACCCCTCCACTTT
CASSDPDREPHNSPLHF
>TRBV7-9|TRBJ2-7|TRBD1|-
TGTGCCAGCAGCTTAGCGGGACAGGGCCTTTACGAGCAGTACTTC
CASSLAGQGLYEQYF
>TRBV2|TRBJ1-4|-|-
TGTGCCAGCAGCCAAGGGAGGGTAGGGACTAATGAAAAACTGTTTTTT
CASSQGRVGTNEKLFF
>TRBV27|TRBJ2-5|TRBD2|few
TGTGCCAGCAGTCCAAGGACTAGTTGGGAGACCCAGTACTTC
CASSPRTSWETQYF
>TRBV19|TRBJ2-1|TRBD2|-
TGTGCCAGTAGTATAGCAGCGGGGGGCGTCTACAATGAGCAGTTCTTC
CASSIAAGGVYNEQFF
>TRBV19|TRBJ2-3|TRBD1|-
TGTGCCAGTAGTATCGGGGACAGTAGCACAGATACGCAGTATTTT
CASSIGDSSTDTQYF
>TRBV18|TRBJ1-1|-|-
TGTGCCAGCTCACCGTCCCGACTGGTCAACACTGAAGCTTTCTTT
CASSPSRLVNTEAFF
>TRBV7-9|TRBJ1-6|TRBD1|-
TGTGCCAGCAGCTTGGCCCAGGGGGCCATGAATTCACCCCTCCACTTT
CASSLAQGAMNSPLHF
>TRBV10-3|TRBJ2-7|TRBD1|-
TGTGCCATCAGTGGGATAGGGCTTACAGGGGCCCAGGGCTACGAGCAGTACTTC
CAISGIGLTGAQGYEQYF
>TRBV7-3|TRBJ2-1|-|-
TGTGCCAGCAGCGTCCATCCGGGTGGTGAGCAGTTCTTC
CASSVHPGGEQFF
>TRBV5-1|TRBJ1-2|TRBD1|-
TGCGCCAGCAGCGTGGGACAGTCTAACTATGGCTACACCTTC
CASSVGQSNYGYTF
>TRBV1|TRBJ2-2|-|-
TGCACCAGCAGCCGCCGACTAGCACAACTAACCGGGGAGCTGTTTTTT
CTSSRRLAQLTGELFF
>TRBV12-3/TRBV12-4|TRBJ1-1|-|few
TGTGCCAGCAGTTTGCAGGCGAACACTGAAGCTTTCTTT
CASSLQANTEAFF
>TRBV24-1|TRBJ2-7|-|-
TGTGCCACCAGTGATCGGACAGCGGGACCCTACGAGCAGTACTTC
CATSDRTAGPYEQYF
>TRBV6-9|TRBJ1-4|-|-
TGTGCCAGGGACTGCTCCGGGGAAAAACTGTTTTTT
CARDCSGEKLFF
>TRBV4-2|TRBJ2-7|TRBD2|-
TGTGCCAGCAGCCAAGTACTAGCGGAATCCTACGAGCAGTACTTC
CASSQVLAESYEQYF
>TRBV6-5|TRBJ1-1|-|-
TGTGCCAGCTCTGGAGTAACCGAAGCTGAAGCTTTCTTT
CASSGVTEAEAFF
>TRBV4-2|TRBJ1-1|-|-
TGTGCCAGCAGCCAAGATACGGGGGCTGAAGCTTTCTTT
CASSQDTGAEAFF
>TRBV5-8|TRBJ2-3|-|few
TGTGCCAGCAGCTTGGCAGGACAGCTTAACAATGGAGGAGATACGCAGTATTTT
CASSLAGQLNNGGDTQYF
>TRBV19|TRBJ1-2|TRBD1|-
TGTGCCAGTAGTATACCGGGACAGTATTTCTATGGCTACACCTTC
CASSIPGQYFYGYTF
>TRBV7-9|TRBJ2-7|TRBD1|-
TGTGCCAGCAGCTCTTACACAGGGGTTCCCTACGAGCAGTACTTC
CASSSYTGVPYEQYF
>TRBV12-5|TRBJ1-1|-|-
TGTGCTAGTGGAAGGGGTCAGGGAATTAACACTGAAGCTTTCTTT
CASGRGQGINTEAFF